This TCR beta chain was found in a study of blood T cell repertoires in COVID-19. Study-wide background: COVID-19 samples collected from the United States, Italy and Spain covered acute and convalescent phases. PBMCs, B-cell-depleted T cells, or T cells provided the cDNA or gDNA that made up the material.

CDR1 is SGHVS, CDR2 FQNEAQ, per germline. The CDR3 length is 17 residues. V gave up 2 bases and J gave up 4 bases, with 18 bases separating them. In the source study's methods: From reference gene primer amplification, estimates of nucleated cell counts were derived. The protocol was immunoSEQ multiplex PCR, while the TCRdb copy is restricted to in-frame clones and leaves out a portion. That table gives V, J and clone size, and the DNA gave D and trimming. The data contain roughly 250,000 clones, 70% to 90% of them singletons. The V gene is TRBV7-8, the J gene TRBJ2-1; possible D gene TRBD1, 6 bases. The sample consisted of peripheral blood. The receptor was derived from a man aged 40-50 years with acute or convalescent COVID-19. CDR3 protein: CASSLLGAPLAYNEQFF. Written as DNA, the CDR3 is TGTGCCAGCAGCTTATTGGGGGCTCCTCTAGCATACAATGAGCAGTTCTTC.